The text below deals with one T cell receptor beta chain. The source of the sample is a study of blood T cell repertoires in COVID-19. Study-level background: Whether acute or convalescent, the COVID-19 samples came from the United States, Italy and Spain.

V was pared by 8 bases and J by 3 bases, with 3 bases of the junction left unmatched. The CDR3 is 12 amino acids. Germline values: CDR1 LNHDA, CDR2 SQIVND (reference sequence). Per the authors' pipeline: For nucleated cells, counts were estimated from reference gene primer amplification. Data came from immunoSEQ multiplex PCR; TCRdb stores just in-frame clones and leaves some out. That table supplies the V and J calls and clone size; D and trimming were determined from the DNA. The sample consists of over 250,000 clones, about nine tenths of them appearing once. Participants came from some 23 US areas, aged about 18 to 89 years.

The material sequenced was PBMCs or T cells enriched from blood (not recorded which). The chain links TRBV19 to TRBJ1-1; 7 bases agree with TRBD1. The sequence was obtained from a man aged 55 to 70 who had recovered from COVID-19. The CDR3 here is CASGGQYTEAFF. CDR3 nucleotides: TGTGCCAGTGGGGGACAGTACACTGAAGCTTTCTTT.